This section outlines one T cell receptor beta chain sequence together with its context. This entry comes from a study of PD-L1 blockade in urothelial cancer. Here immunoSEQ multiplex PCR was the method, and the copy in TCRdb shows in-frame clones only, minus some. Among 130,000 or so clones listed, 70% to 85% were seen once. Noted time point: pretreatment peripheral blood. This clonotype was sampled from a man aged 45 to 65 with urothelial cancer. This specimen consisted of PBMCs, obtained around atezolizumab (anti-PD-L1) treatment.

The chain's CDR3 is CASGKGFDQPQHF. The CDR3 bases are TGTGCCAGCGGGAAGGGGTTTGACCAGCCCCAGCATTTT. The chain recombines TRBV7-9 with TRBJ1-5; D perhaps matches TRBD1 (5 bases). CDR1 SEHNR and CDR2 FQNEAQ come from the germline V gene (reference sequence). Trimming stripped 8 bases from V and 7 bases from J, with 15 bases between. The CDR3 is made up of 13 amino acids.